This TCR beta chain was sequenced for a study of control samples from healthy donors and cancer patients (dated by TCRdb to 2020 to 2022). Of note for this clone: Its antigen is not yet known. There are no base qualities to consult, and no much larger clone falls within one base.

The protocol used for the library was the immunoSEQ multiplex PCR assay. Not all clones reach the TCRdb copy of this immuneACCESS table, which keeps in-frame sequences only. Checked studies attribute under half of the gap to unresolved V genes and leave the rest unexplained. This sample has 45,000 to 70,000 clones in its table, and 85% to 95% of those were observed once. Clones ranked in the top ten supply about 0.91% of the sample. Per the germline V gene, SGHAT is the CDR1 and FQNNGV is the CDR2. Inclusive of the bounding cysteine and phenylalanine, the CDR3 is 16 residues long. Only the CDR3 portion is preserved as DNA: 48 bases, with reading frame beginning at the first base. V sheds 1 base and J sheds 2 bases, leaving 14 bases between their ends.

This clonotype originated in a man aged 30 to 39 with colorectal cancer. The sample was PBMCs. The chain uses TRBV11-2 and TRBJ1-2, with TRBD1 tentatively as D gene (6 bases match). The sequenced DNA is TGTGCCAGCAGCTTAGTCCCCTTACAGGGAAACTATGGCTACACCTTC. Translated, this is CASSLVPLQGNYGYTF.